Listed here are 32 T cell receptor beta chains from one sample, sequenced in a study of cytomegalovirus exposure and HLA in healthy donors. Amplification used 60 Vbeta primers and 13 Jbeta primers. TCRdb keeps only in-frame clones here, not all; method: immunoSEQ multiplex PCR. Of 100,000 to 130,000 clones detected, around 77% appear once; the ten largest clones hold roughly 4.2%. Input material: PBMCs. All receptors come from a male donor in good health and CMV-seronegative.

This chain links TRBV7-2 with TRBJ2-5, with TRBD2 identical over 7 bases. Germline CDR1 reads SGHTA; CDR2 reads FQGNSA. The CDR3 extends over 16 amino acids. J lost 2 bases, V lost 5 bases, and 11 bases had no gene match. The CDR3 protein is CASSPTSAKPQETQYF. The CDR3 DNA reads as TGTGCCAGCAGCCCCACTAGCGCTAAGCCACAAGAGACCCAGTACTTC.

The chain carries TRBV7-3 and TRBJ2-1; 9 nucleotides agree with TRBD2. This CDR3 contains 15 residues. Germline CDR1 reads SGHTA; CDR2 reads FQGTGA. V shed 1 base, J shed 6 bases, and the junction held 4 bases outside the gene matches. The CDR3: CASSLNPAGGNEQFF. CDR3 sequence (DNA): TGTGCCAGCAGCTTAAATCCAGCGGGAGGCAATGAGCAGTTCTTC.

The rearrangement uses TRBV6-1 and TRBJ2-2; D remains unclear. Germline V gene data show CDR1 as MNHNS and CDR2 as SASEGT. V lost 1 base and J lost 0, with 3 bases in between. The CDR3 is 14 residues long. The CDR3 DNA is TGTGCCAGCAGTGAAGGGCCGAACACCGGGGAGCTGTTTTTT. This encodes CASSEGPNTGELFF.

This sequence joins TRBV13 and TRBJ2-5, with unresolved D. The J call is doubtful: the DNA matches TRBJ2-7 better. The CDR3 runs 12 residues. In germline, CDR1 is PRHDT, CDR2 FYEKMQ (reference sequence). The CDR3 nucleotides are TGTGCCAGCAGCATGCTCCTAGGCGAGCAGTACTTC. Translation: CASSMLLGEQYF.

This clone was seen only once. The chain is built from TRBV4-1 and TRBJ2-7; maybe TRBD1 (5 bases). Trimming took 0 bases from V and 7 from J, leaving 28 bases between them. The CDR3 spans 19 residues. CDR1 and CDR2 from the germline V gene are MGHRA and YSYEKL. The CDR3 loop is CASSQDTVLFRQTPWEQYF. The CDR3 nucleotides read TGCGCCAGCAGCCAAGATACAGTCTTATTTCGACAGACCCCCTGGGAGCAGTACTTC.

The chain uses TRBV9 and TRBJ2-7, with a tentative D call TRBD1 (5 bases). Germline loops: CDR1 SGDLS, CDR2 YYNGEE. V lost 0 bases, J lost 4 bases, and 11 bases lay in between. This CDR3 has 14 amino acids. The CDR3: CASSVETEPYEQYF. In DNA, the CDR3 is TGTGCCAGCAGCGTAGAGACAGAGCCTTACGAGCAGTACTTC.

The genes are TRBV7-2 and TRBJ2-7; TRBD2 matches at 8 bases. The ends lost 5 bases at V and 2 bases at J; junction bases unmatched: 8. The germline CDR1 and CDR2 sequences are SGHTA and FQGNSA. The CDR3 consists of 15 residues. The CDR3 reads CASSPRAGGAYEQYF. The CDR3 DNA follows: TGTGCCAGCAGCCCCCGCGCGGGGGGCGCCTACGAGCAGTACTTC.

The genes are TRBV7-9 and TRBJ2-4; 8 nucleotides line up with TRBD2. With V trimmed by 0 bases and J by 1 base, 8 bases remained unmatched. CDR1 is SEHNR and CDR2 is FQNEAQ in the germline V gene (reference sequence). The length of the CDR3 is 18 residues. CDR3 sequence reads: CASSLAYTGGLAKNIQYF. The CDR3, as DNA: TGTGCCAGCAGCTTAGCGTATACGGGAGGGCTGGCCAAAAACATTCAGTACTTC. The full variable domain, its missing parts supplied by reference TRBV7-9 and TRBJ2-4, is DTGVSQNPRHKITKRGQNVTFRCDPISEHNRLYWYRQTLGQGPEFLTYFQNEAQLEKSRLLSDRFSAERPKGSFSTLEIQRTEQGDSAMYLCASSLAYTGGLAKNIQYFGAGTRLSVL.

CDR3 sequence (DNA): TGTGCCAGCAGGGAGGGCTTGAGCACAGATACGCAGTATTTT. Translation: CASREGLSTDTQYF. This chain connects TRBV2 to TRBJ2-3, with a possible D match to TRBD2 (6 bases). Trimming pared 6 bases from V and 0 bases from J, leaving 10 bases between. The CDR3 spans 14 residues. Per the germline V gene, CDR1 is SNHLY and CDR2 is FYNNEI.

The genes are TRBV7-9 and TRBJ1-2; 9 bases agree with TRBD1. Germline V CDR1 and CDR2: SEHNR, FQNEAQ (reference sequence). Germline trimming cut 5 bases from V and 7 bases from J; bases unmatched to any gene: 5. The length of the CDR3 is 13 residues. CDR3 sequence reads: CASSPGQGLGYTF. The CDR3 nucleotides are TGTGCCAGCAGCCCAGGACAGGGGCTTGGCTACACCTTC.

The V call is TRBV9, the J call TRBJ2-1, with TRBD2 identical over 8 bases. The J segment lost 7 bases and the V segment lost 0 bases, leaving 9 bases of the junction unmatched. The germline V gene has CDR1 SGDLS and CDR2 YYNGEE. The CDR3 is 16 amino acids. This CDR3 is CASSVGFSGSLNEQFF. The CDR3, as DNA: TGTGCCAGCAGCGTAGGGTTCAGCGGGAGTTTAAATGAGCAGTTCTTC.

This chain joins TRBV5-5 and TRBJ2-1; D unclear. This CDR3 is built from 10 residues. Per the germline V gene, CDR1 is SGHKS and CDR2 is YYEKEE (reference sequence). The V gene lost 4 bases and the J gene lost 7 bases, with 3 bases spanning the gap. The CDR3 is CASSQNEQFF. The CDR3 region has the DNA TGTGCCAGCAGCCAGAATGAGCAGTTCTTC. Full variable domain (rest looked up from reference TRBV5-5 and TRBJ2-1): DAGVTQSPTHLIKTRGQQVTLRCSPISGHKSVSWYQQVLGQGPQFIFQYYEKEERGRGNFPDRFSARQFPNYSSELNVNALLLGDSALYLCASSQNEQFFGPGTRLTVL.

Here the CDR3 reads CASSQGQGTNQPQHF. CDR3 sequence (DNA): TGCGCCAGCAGCCAAGGTCAGGGGACCAATCAGCCCCAGCATTTT. The V gene is TRBV4-1, the J gene TRBJ1-5; D might be TRBD1 (6 bases). Looked up from germline, CDR1 is MGHRA and CDR2 is YSYEKL. V was trimmed by 1 base and J by 3 bases, leaving 10 bases between them. CDR3 size: 15 residues.

The chain uses TRBV9 and TRBJ2-1; 12 positions agree with TRBD2. CDR3 size: 15 residues. After removal of 0 bases from V and 12 bases from J, the junction contained 7 bases not matched to a gene. Germline V gives CDR1 SGDLS, CDR2 YYNGEE. CDR3 in DNA: TGTGCCAGCAGCGTAGGACTAGCGGGGGTGGTATCGCAGTTCTTC. Amino acids: CASSVGLAGVVSQFF.

In its sample, this clone was seen once. The chain carries TRBV18 and TRBJ1-1; 9 bases are a match to TRBD1. CDR1 is KGHSH, CDR2 LQKENI, per germline. The CDR3 is made up of 15 amino acids. J gave up 7 bases and V 6 bases, and 12 bases lay outside the gene matches. The CDR3, as DNA: TGTGCCAGCTCGCCCCGTACAGGGGGCGCGGATGAAGCTTTCTTT. This codes for CASSPRTGGADEAFF.

V is TRBV5-8 and J is TRBJ2-3, with D perhaps TRBD1 (5 bases). Trimming removed 1 base at V and 8 bases at J, with 11 bases between. This CDR3 is built from 13 residues. Germline V gene sequence: CDR1 SGHTS, CDR2 YDEGEE. CDR3 coding DNA: TGTGCCAGCAGCTTGTCAGGGCGAGGTACGCAGTATTTT. Translated, it gives CASSLSGRGTQYF.

This rearrangement joins TRBV10-2 to TRBJ1-1, with D perhaps matching TRBD1 (6 bases). The CDR3 is 15 amino acids. V was cut by 3 bases and J by 5 bases, with 16 bases left in between. Germline V gene lookup returns CDR1 WSHSY and CDR2 SAAADI. The CDR3 region is CASSDWGRERTEAFF. The CDR3, as DNA: TGCGCCAGCAGTGATTGGGGGCGCGAGAGAACTGAAGCTTTCTTT.

There are a few counts of this clone. The V call is TRBV5-1, the J call TRBJ1-3, with 8 bases that match TRBD1. Trimming removed 4 bases from V and 0 bases from J; junction bases left unmatched: 3. Germline lookup yields CDR1 SGHRS and CDR2 YFSETQ. This CDR3 spans 15 amino acids. The CDR3 DNA reads as TGCGCCAGCAGCAGGGGACAGGACTCTGGAAACACCATATATTTT. Protein: CASSRGQDSGNTIYF.

The chain recombines TRBV21-1 with TRBJ1-2; the table's D call of TRBD1 was not tested on the DNA. TRBV21-1 is noted as a pseudogene. This CDR3 has 12 residues. The CDR3 sequence is CAAKGLRYGYTF. The CDR3 DNA reads TGTGCCGCCAAGGGGCTTAGGTATGGCTACACCTTC.

Details on this clone: Germline and junction disagree at one end, which may indicate a read error. The chain joins TRBV27 to TRBJ2-7, with D maybe TRBD1 (6 bases). The CDR3 has 15 amino acids. Looked up from germline, CDR1 is MNHEY and CDR2 is SMNVEV (reference sequence). CDR3 loop: CASSWSTGRSHEQYF. CDR3 in DNA: TGTGCCAGCAGTTGGTCGACAGGCCGCTCCCACGAGCAGTACTTC.

The chain couples TRBV14 to TRBJ2-1, with D possibly TRBD2 on 5 matching bases. V lost 1 base and J lost 9, with 10 bases in between. CDR3 length: 13 amino acids. CDR1 is SGHDN and CDR2 is FVKESK in the germline V gene. CDR3 sequence reads: CASSQGHRGEQFF. The CDR3 DNA sequence: TGTGCCAGCAGCCAAGGCCATCGGGGTGAGCAGTTCTTC.

The genes are TRBV18 and TRBJ2-7; D perhaps matches TRBD1 (7 bases). Trimming stripped 2 bases from V and 2 bases from J, with 16 bases between. The CDR3 runs to 16 residues. Germline V gene data show CDR1 as KGHSH and CDR2 as LQKENI. The CDR3 protein is CASSPDAAGGTYEQYF. The CDR3 DNA follows: TGTGCCAGCTCACCAGATGCGGCAGGGGGGACCTACGAGCAGTACTTC.

CDR3 bases: TGTGCCAGCAGTGAACGTGGGAGGGCCGGGGAGCAGTTCTTC. It codes for CASSERGRAGEQFF. The chain links TRBV6-1 to TRBJ2-1; 7 positions agree with TRBD2. The V gene end was trimmed by 2 bases and the J gene end by 10 bases; junction bases not matched to a gene: 8. The CDR3 has 14 amino acids. The V gene's germline CDR1 is MNHNS and CDR2 SASEGT.

This sequence joins TRBV5-5 and TRBJ2-5; D possibly corresponds to TRBD2 (5 bases). V was clipped by 2 bases and J by 3 bases, with 11 bases between them. CDR3 length: 14 amino acids. Per germline, CDR1 SGHKS and CDR2 YYEKEE (reference sequence). The CDR3 bases are TGTGCCAGCAGCTTTACCCTGAGGGAAGAGACCCAGTACTTC. Protein sequence: CASSFTLREETQYF.

This clone was observed once. The chain couples TRBV4-1 to TRBJ2-7, with 7 bases that match TRBD1. Losses at the gene ends were 1 base for V and 4 bases for J; bases not matched to a gene: 4. The CDR3 consists of 14 residues. Germline V lookup: CDR1 MGHRA, CDR2 YSYEKL. CDR3 nucleotides: TGCGCCAGCAGCCAAGTAAGGGGGCTATACGAGCAGTACTTC. This encodes CASSQVRGLYEQYF.

This clone was observed a single time. V is TRBV11-2 and J is TRBJ2-3, with 8 bases aligning to TRBD2. The CDR3 consists of 15 residues. V lost 1 base and J lost 4; bases outside the gene matches: 4. Germline assignment: CDR1 SGHAT and CDR2 FQNNGV. The DNA of the CDR3 is TGTGCCAGCAGCTTAGCCGGGAGGGCCCCAGATACGCAGTATTTT. Residues: CASSLAGRAPDTQYF.

CDR3 nucleotides: TGCAGCGTAGAGGCTAGCGGGAGCTACAATGAGCAGTTCTTC. It is translated as CSVEASGSYNEQFF. The chain employs TRBV29-1 and TRBJ2-1; 10 positions match TRBD2. The CDR3 totals 14 residues. CDR1 is SQVTM and CDR2 is ANQGSEA in the germline V gene. V lost 6 bases, J lost 3 bases, and 5 bases stayed unmatched.

This clone was seen a few times. The chain employs TRBV10-3 and TRBJ2-7; TRBD1 matches 9 bases. The V gene's germline CDR1 is ENHRY and CDR2 SYGVKD. With V trimmed by 9 bases and J by 3 bases, 6 bases remained unmatched. The CDR3 is 13 residues long. CDR3 sequence (DNA): TGTGCCATGGGACAGGGTTTCTTCTACGAGCAGTACTTC. It specifies CAMGQGFFYEQYF.

This clone was counted a few times. The chain combines TRBV5-1 with TRBJ1-1; possibly TRBD1 for D (6 bases). Germline lookup yields CDR1 SGHRS and CDR2 YFSETQ. The CDR3 runs to 13 residues. V was shortened by 4 bases and J by 11 bases, with 18 bases between the two germline ends. The CDR3 DNA follows: TGCGCCAGCAGCCCTCCGACAGGCCTAGAGGCTTTCTTT. Amino acid sequence: CASSPPTGLEAFF.

The rearrangement uses TRBV6-1 and TRBJ2-5; D possibly corresponds to TRBD1 (6 bases). V lost 8 bases to trimming and J lost 2 bases, with 12 bases between them. This CDR3 has 13 residues. Germline assignment: CDR1 MNHNS and CDR2 SASEGT. CDR3 DNA sequence: TGTGCCAGCCATGGGACAAGGCAAGAGACCCAGTACTTC. Its translation is CASHGTRQETQYF.

The J gene is TRBJ1-1, the V gene TRBV6-1; D may be TRBD1 (5 bases). The CDR3 is made up of 13 amino acids. The germline V and J ends were trimmed by 7 bases and 5 bases, with 14 bases remaining between them. Germline lookup yields CDR1 MNHNS and CDR2 SASEGT. The DNA for the CDR3 is TGTGCCAGCATTAAGACAGTTGGGACTGAAGCTTTCTTT. Translating gives CASIKTVGTEAFF.

The CDR3 sequence is CASSLEGQTYEQYF. Here the CDR3 DNA reads TGTGCCAGCAGCTTAGAGGGACAGACCTACGAGCAGTACTTC. The chain joins TRBV7-8 to TRBJ2-7; 7 bases fit TRBD1. In germline, CDR1 is SGHVS, CDR2 FQNEAQ. The CDR3 is 14 residues long. V was pared by 1 base and J by 2 bases, with 2 bases of the junction left unmatched. Variable domain in full (rest from reference TRBV7-8 and TRBJ2-7): GAGVSQSPRYKVAKRGQDVALRCDPISGHVSLFWYQQALGQGPEFLTYFQNEAQLDKSGLPSDRFFAERPEGSVSTLKIQRTQQEDSAVYLCASSLEGQTYEQYFGPGTRLTVT.